This section outlines one T cell receptor (beta chain) sequence together with its context. This clonotype was found a few times. It lacks a known antigen. No base-level quality is on record; no much larger clone is a single base apart. The meaning of the sample's time point label: sample taken at primary tumor resection. The donors were 60 to 80 patients from the lung TRACERx cohort who had early-stage, untreated non-small cell lung cancer. For TCR sequencing, whole RNA was extracted from tumor and nontumor lung tissue, or from cryopreserved PBMC samples, and no cell sorting was done. Only patients for whom sufficient RNA was available from at least two tumor regions were selected for TCR sequencing. Library generation was performed with 5' RACE. Sequenced using a NextSeq 500. The TCR library protocol attached a unique molecular identifier to each TCR cDNA molecule to allow correction of PCR and sequencing errors. The paper's data handling went like this. Decombinator tools were used for TCR identification, UMI-based error correction and CDR3 extraction. TCRs above a frequency of 2 per 1,000, corresponding to the top 1% of the tumor frequency distribution, were defined as expanded. Rényi diversity was computed with the R vegan package after subsampling each repertoire 100 times to 5,000 TCRs. CDR3 similarity networks were built from amino acid triplet string-kernel similarity, with CDR3s being connected when pairwise similarity was above 0.82. The public reads were reanalyzed by TCRdb: fastp trimming at Q25, MiXCR alignment, in-frame beta chains only. Entries are consolidated by CDR3 protein sequence, retaining the most common genes and DNA. It is TCRdb's table, rather than the study itself, that gives the V and J calls and clone size. The sample contains 90,000 to 95,000 distinct CDR3 sequences, 12% of them found a single time. About 40% of the sample rests with the top ten.

This specimen belongs to a study of spatial heterogeneity in lung cancer (dated by TCRdb to the late 2010s). With regard to the full study: More beta-chain than alpha-chain transcripts were consistently detected, likely reflecting higher beta-chain transcript abundance. In the raw uncorrected reads, each unique combination of TCR and UMI appeared on average more than ten times. The study quantitatively compared TCR alpha and beta repertoires across multiple tumor regions, matched nontumor lung and blood in non-small cell lung cancer. TCR repertoire features were related to nonsynonymous mutation counts determined by whole-exome sequencing of tumor tissue. Both alpha and beta chains were TCR-sequenced in samples taken at surgery, namely 220 tumor regions, around 70 matched nontumor lung samples and approximately 51 PBMC samples. Paper-wide results and their limitations: Ubiquitous expanded tumor TCRs showed up in blood more often at tumor resection than at routine follow-up. Confirming at a functional level the hypothesis that regional TCRs recognize regional mutations was considered to require additional single-cell paired TCR alpha and beta sequencing.

The junction shows trimming of 4 bases on V and 6 bases on J, and the gene matches do not reach 10 bases of it. CDR1 SEHNR and CDR2 FQNEAQ were looked up in the germline V gene (reference sequence). Taken from cysteine to phenylalanine, the CDR3 has 16 residues. Just the 48-base CDR3 DNA is kept, in frame starting at base 1. The origin of this receptor is a male donor with early-stage non-small cell lung cancer. Sequencing used PBMCs, obtained at surgery. The sequence is built from TRBV7-9 and TRBJ2-3, with 10 middle bases fitting TRBD2. Read as DNA, the sequence is TGTGCCAGCAGCTCCCGTGAGCGGGAGGGCCAGGATACGCAGTATTTT. This encodes CASSSREREGQDTQYF. Here the CDR3 is joined to the reference TRBV7-9 and TRBJ2-3 genes, and the full variable domain is: DTGVSQNPRHKITKRGQNVTFRCDPISEHNRLYWYRQTLGQGPEFLTYFQNEAQLEKSRLLSDRFSAERPKGSFSTLEIQRTEQGDSAMYLCASSSREREGQDTQYFGPGTRLTVL.